In its sample, the clone carrying this T cell receptor beta chain was seen a few times. Its matching antigen is unknown. Using a J-beta primer mix together with a sample-barcoded 5' primer, a second PCR was run for 7 to 11 cycles. TCRdb ran MiXCR on the 5' RACE reads and lists one entry per CDR3 protein. Of 1.4 million or so distinct CDR3 sequences listed, around 40% are singletons. The source of the sample is a study of blood T cells in healthy people across ages. Study outcomes and limitations: With donor CMV status unknown, expanded clonotype changes were possibly confounded. Leaving the PBMCs unsorted stopped any conclusive comparison of naive versus antigen-experienced cells.

The germline V gene has CDR1 DFQATT and CDR2 SNEGSKA (reference sequence). V shed 6 bases and J 3 bases; nucleotides not matched to a gene: 19. This CDR3 spans 17 amino acids. The sample providers were healthy Caucasian people from Russia, aged about 6 to 95. Researchers collected 9.5 to 10 milliliters of peripheral blood from every single donor. Sample: blood. The J gene is TRBJ2-7, the V gene TRBV20-1; 8 nucleotides line up with TRBD2. The clonotype was recovered from a woman aged 18-29 years in good health. CDR3 sequence: CSAISDQSGSFHYEQYF. The CDR3 DNA sequence: TGCAGTGCGATATCGGACCAGAGCGGGAGTTTCCACTACGAGCAGTACTTC.